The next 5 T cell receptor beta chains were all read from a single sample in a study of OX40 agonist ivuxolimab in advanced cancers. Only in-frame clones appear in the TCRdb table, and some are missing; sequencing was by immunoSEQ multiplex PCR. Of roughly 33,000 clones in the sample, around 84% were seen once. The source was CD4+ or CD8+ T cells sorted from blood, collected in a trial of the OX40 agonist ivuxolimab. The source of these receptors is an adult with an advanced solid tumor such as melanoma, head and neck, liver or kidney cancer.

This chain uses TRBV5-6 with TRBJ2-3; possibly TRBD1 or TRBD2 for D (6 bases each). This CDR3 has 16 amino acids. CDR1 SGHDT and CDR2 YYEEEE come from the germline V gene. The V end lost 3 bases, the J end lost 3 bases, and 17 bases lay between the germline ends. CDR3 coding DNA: TGTGCCAGCAGCTCACCCGGGGGCGGGGCGACAGATACGCAGTATTTT. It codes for CASSSPGGGATDTQYF.

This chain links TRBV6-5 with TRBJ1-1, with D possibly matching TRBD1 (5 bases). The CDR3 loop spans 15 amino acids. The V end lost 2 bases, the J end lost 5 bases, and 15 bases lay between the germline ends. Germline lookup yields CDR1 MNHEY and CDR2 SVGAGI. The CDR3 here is CASSYGPGMGTEAFF. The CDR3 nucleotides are TGTGCCAGCAGTTACGGCCCAGGGATGGGGACTGAAGCTTTCTTT.

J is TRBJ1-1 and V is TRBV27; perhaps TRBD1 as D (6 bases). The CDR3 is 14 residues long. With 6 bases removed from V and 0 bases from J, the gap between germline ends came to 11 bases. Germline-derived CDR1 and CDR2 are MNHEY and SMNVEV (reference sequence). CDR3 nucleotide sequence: TGTGCCAGCAGGATACAGGGAATGAACACTGAAGCTTTCTTT. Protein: CASRIQGMNTEAFF.

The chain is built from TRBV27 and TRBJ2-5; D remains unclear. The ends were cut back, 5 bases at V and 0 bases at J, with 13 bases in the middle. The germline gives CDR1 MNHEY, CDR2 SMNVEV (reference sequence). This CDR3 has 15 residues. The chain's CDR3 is CASSLRASYQETQYF. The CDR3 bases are TGTGCCAGCAGTCTCCGGGCGTCGTACCAAGAGACCCAGTACTTC.

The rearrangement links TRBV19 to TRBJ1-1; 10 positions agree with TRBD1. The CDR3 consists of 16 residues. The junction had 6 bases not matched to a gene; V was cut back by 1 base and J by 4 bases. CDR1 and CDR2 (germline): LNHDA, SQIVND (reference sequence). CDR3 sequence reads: CASSIARTGGSTEAFF. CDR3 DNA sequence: TGTGCCAGTAGTATAGCCAGGACAGGGGGGTCCACTGAAGCTTTCTTT.